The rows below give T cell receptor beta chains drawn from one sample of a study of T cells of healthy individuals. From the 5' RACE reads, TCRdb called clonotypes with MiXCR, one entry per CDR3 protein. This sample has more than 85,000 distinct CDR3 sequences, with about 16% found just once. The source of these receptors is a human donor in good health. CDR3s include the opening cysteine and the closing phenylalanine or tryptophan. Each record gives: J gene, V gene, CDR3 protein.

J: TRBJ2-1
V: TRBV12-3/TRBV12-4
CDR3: CASRTGTGGFDEQFF

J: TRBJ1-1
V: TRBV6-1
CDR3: CASSDYGREAFF

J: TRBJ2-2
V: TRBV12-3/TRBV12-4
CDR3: CASSFSPTGELFF

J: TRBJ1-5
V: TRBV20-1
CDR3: CSALPTGRNQPQHF

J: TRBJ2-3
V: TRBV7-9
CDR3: CASSLERTLGGDTQYF

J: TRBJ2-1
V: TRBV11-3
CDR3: CASSPGLHNEQFF

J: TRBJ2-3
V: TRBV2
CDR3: CASGGTGTDTQYF

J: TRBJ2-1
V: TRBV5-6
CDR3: CASRRINNEQFF

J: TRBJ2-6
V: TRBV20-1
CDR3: CSVRAGANVLTF

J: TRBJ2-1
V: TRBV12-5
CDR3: CASGRSSGGRYNEQFF

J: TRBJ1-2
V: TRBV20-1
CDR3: CSATSTQPGTYGYTF

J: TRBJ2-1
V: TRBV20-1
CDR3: CSPRGPQGGQFF

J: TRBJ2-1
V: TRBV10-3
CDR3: CATNKDSSYNEQFF

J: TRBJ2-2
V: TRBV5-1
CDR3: CASSYTGHTGELFF

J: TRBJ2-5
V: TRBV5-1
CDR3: CASSYRLAGEYETQYF

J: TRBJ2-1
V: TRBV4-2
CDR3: CASSQMGGLAGGGNEQFF

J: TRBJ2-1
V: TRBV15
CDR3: CATSPRTGLYNEQFF

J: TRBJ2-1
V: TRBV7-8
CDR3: CASSLDPLLNEQFF

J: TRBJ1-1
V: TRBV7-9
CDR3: CASSFSRGRNTEAFF

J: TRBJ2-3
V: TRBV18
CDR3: CASSLLDRGRTDTQYF

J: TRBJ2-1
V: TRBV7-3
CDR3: CASSRTSGGTPPYNEQFF

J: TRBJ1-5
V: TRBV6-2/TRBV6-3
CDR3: CASSVDTWQPQHF

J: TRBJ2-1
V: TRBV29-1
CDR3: CSVSLAGGPLFF

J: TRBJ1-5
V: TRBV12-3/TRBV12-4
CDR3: CASSPRVHHQPQHF